This record looks at one T cell receptor (beta chain) sequence and its context. The antigen is unknown. The CDR3 extends over 16 amino acids. Germline V gene data show CDR1 as LNHDA and CDR2 as SQIVND (reference sequence). The ends lost 7 bases at V and 5 bases at J; junction bases unmatched: 12. The sample is drawn from a study of blood T cells in healthy people across ages. Study as a whole: Template switching picked up about one barcoded beta molecule for each two T cells. Notes on the study in general: Roughly linear age-related decline in beta diversity appeared, significant by age 40.

The second PCR ran roughly 7 to 12 cycles with a sample-barcoded 5' primer and J-beta primers. MiXCR, run by TCRdb on the 5' RACE reads, gives a single entry per CDR3 protein. The top ten clones hold less than 15% of a sample with about 650,000 distinct CDR3 sequences, over 40% of them seen once. The chain has TRBV19 and TRBJ2-1; 9 nucleotides match TRBD2. Sequencing input: blood. The clonotype was recovered from a woman aged 80 or over in good health. The DNA of the CDR3 is TGTGCCAGTAACCTCCTTACTAGCGGGCCTGACAATGAGCAGTTCTTC. Encoded protein: CASNLLTSGPDNEQFF.